Each of the 27 T cell receptor beta chains below was sequenced from the same sample in a study of beta chain features in type 1 diabetes (dated by TCRdb to the late 2010s). Broad study findings and their caveats: In all four CD4+ subsets, TCRB CDR3 length was moderately but significantly shorter in type 1 diabetes patients.

Library generation was performed with the immunoSEQ multiplex PCR assay. All of the isolated RNA was reverse transcribed with the High Capacity cDNA Reverse Transcription Kit, so expressed TCRB transcripts were sequenced. What TCRdb holds here is the immuneACCESS table cut down to in-frame rearrangements. Part of the clones is not present; checked against another copy, under half of the missing clones reflect an unresolved V gene, and the others are unexplained. The sample contains 160,000 or so clones, 8.5% to 10% of them found a single time. Of the sample, under 0.85% falls within the top ten clones. Their specific antigens are unknown. Sequencing was performed on central memory CD4+ T cells from blood. Every receptor here comes from a woman in her twenties or thirties with type 1 diabetes.

A few counts support this clone. This chain connects TRBV27 to TRBJ2-5, with 10 bases matching TRBD1. Germline V gene lookup returns CDR1 MNHEY and CDR2 SMNVEV (reference sequence). This CDR3 is built from 15 residues. V lost 5 bases to trimming and J lost 7 bases; unmatched junction nucleotides: 10. Here the CDR3 DNA reads TGTGCCAGCAGTCTGACAGGGGGCGGTTTGGGGACCCAGTACTTC. This codes for CASSLTGGGLGTQYF.

This clone was seen more than once but under ten times. The chain recombines TRBV27 with TRBJ2-1; the match to TRBD2 covers 15 bases. There are 13 residues in the CDR3. Germline V gene data show CDR1 as MNHEY and CDR2 as SMNVEV (reference sequence). Losses at the gene ends were 8 bases for V and 9 bases for J; bases not matched to a gene: 2. The CDR3 reads CASGLAGGPEQFF. The CDR3, as DNA: TGTGCCAGCGGACTAGCGGGAGGGCCTGAGCAGTTCTTC.

The rearrangement uses TRBV5-1 and TRBJ2-1; 14 bases agree with TRBD2. J lost 7 bases, V lost 7 bases, and 1 base had no gene match. The CDR3 is 13 amino acids. Per germline, CDR1 SGHRS and CDR2 YFSETQ. The CDR3, as DNA: TGCGCCAGCGGACTAGCGGGAGGAAATGAGCAGTTCTTC. This translates into CASGLAGGNEQFF.

The chain combines TRBV5-5 with TRBJ1-5; the D gene is possibly TRBD1 (5 bases). Germline CDR1 reads SGHKS; CDR2 reads YYEKEE (reference sequence). Trimming stripped 1 base from V and 4 bases from J, with 12 bases between. The CDR3 runs to 15 residues. The CDR3 sequence: CASSLQGHPNQPQHF. The CDR3 DNA sequence: TGTGCCAGCAGCTTGCAGGGCCACCCAAATCAGCCCCAGCATTTT. Variable domain in full (rest from reference TRBV5-5 and TRBJ1-5): DAGVTQSPTHLIKTRGQQVTLRCSPISGHKSVSWYQQVLGQGPQFIFQYYEKEERGRGNFPDRFSARQFPNYSSELNVNALLLGDSALYLCASSLQGHPNQPQHFGDGTRLSIL.

The chain has TRBV19 and TRBJ2-1; 8 bases align to TRBD2. The CDR3 totals 15 residues. In germline, CDR1 is LNHDA, CDR2 SQIVND (reference sequence). V gave up 2 bases and J gave up 8 bases; unmatched junction bases: 8. For the CDR3, the DNA is TGTGCCAGTAGTATACGACTGAGCGGGAGTTATGAGCAGTTCTTC. Residues: CASSIRLSGSYEQFF.

The rearrangement links TRBV23-1 to TRBJ2-7, with D tentatively TRBD2 (6 bases). TRBV23-1 is classed as an ORF, of uncertain function. The CDR3 consists of 16 residues. Trimming pared 3 bases from V and 5 bases from J, leaving 20 bases between. CDR3 DNA sequence: TGCGCCAGCAGTCATCGCCGGGGGTCCCTCTGGCACGAGCAGTACTTC. It translates to CASSHRRGSLWHEQYF.

Only a few counts were recorded for this clone. The chain links TRBV9 to TRBJ2-7, with 7 bases identical to TRBD1. J was trimmed by 5 bases and V by 3 bases; bases with no gene match: 8. The germline CDR1 and CDR2 sequences are SGDLS and YYNGEE. The CDR3 runs 14 residues. The CDR3 is CASSAMTGIDEQYF. The CDR3 nucleotides read TGTGCCAGCAGCGCTATGACAGGGATAGACGAGCAGTACTTC.

The sample holds a few counts of this clone. The genes are TRBV28 and TRBJ1-1; D is perhaps TRBD1 (6 bases). Trimming removed 5 bases at V and 1 base at J, with 17 bases between. Per germline, CDR1 MDHEN and CDR2 SYDVKM. The CDR3 is 16 residues long. CDR3 DNA sequence: TGTGCCAGCAGTGCTAATCCGGGACAAAGGAACACTGAAGCTTTCTTT. Its translation is CASSANPGQRNTEAFF.

This clone was found a few times. The chain is built from TRBV5-6 and TRBJ2-5; TRBD1 agrees at 12 bases. The CDR3 sequence is 16 residues long. V gave up 4 bases and J gave up 4 bases; unmatched junction bases: 8. In germline, CDR1 is SGHDT, CDR2 YYEEEE. CDR3 protein: CASSEKGTGGVETQYF. The CDR3 nucleotides read TGTGCCAGCAGCGAAAAGGGGACAGGGGGCGTAGAGACCCAGTACTTC.

V and J are TRBV19 and TRBJ1-1; D remains ambiguous. CDR3 length: 12 residues. CDR1 LNHDA and CDR2 SQIVND come from the germline V gene (reference sequence). With 3 bases removed from V and 5 bases from J, the gap between germline ends came to 7 bases. The CDR3 protein is CASSIADTEAFF. The CDR3 DNA sequence: TGTGCCAGTAGTATTGCGGATACTGAAGCTTTCTTT.

The V and J genes are TRBV19 and TRBJ1-1; 11 bases agree with TRBD1. Germline CDR1 and CDR2: LNHDA and SQIVND (reference sequence). The CDR3 has 19 amino acids. J gave up 1 base and V 8 bases, and 18 bases lay outside the gene matches. For the CDR3, the DNA is TGTGCCAGTCCCCCCGGAGCGGGACAGGGGGAAGCTAAGAACACTGAAGCTTTCTTT. Its translation: CASPPGAGQGEAKNTEAFF.

The chain has TRBV27 and TRBJ2-5; 8 nucleotides match TRBD1. Germline loops: CDR1 MNHEY, CDR2 SMNVEV (reference sequence). The trim removed 2 bases at V and 4 bases at J, leaving 3 bases unmatched. The CDR3 sequence is 14 residues long. CDR3 coding DNA: TGTGCCAGCAGTTTAGCGACAGGGGTAGAGACCCAGTACTTC. It is translated as CASSLATGVETQYF.

The chain recombines TRBV4-2 with TRBJ1-2; no firm D call. CDR3 length equals 15 residues. The V gene's germline CDR1 is LGHNA and CDR2 YNFKEQ. V was trimmed by 0 bases and J by 2 bases, leaving 10 bases between them. CDR3 nucleotide sequence: TGTGCCAGCAGCCAAGACCGTGGGCAGAACTATGGCTACACCTTC. This translates into CASSQDRGQNYGYTF.

This clone was picked up a small number of times. The rearrangement joins TRBV2 to TRBJ2-7; D is unresolved. The V gene's germline CDR1 is SNHLY and CDR2 FYNNEI. This CDR3 has 11 residues. Trimming removed 6 bases at V and 4 bases at J, with 7 bases between. CDR3 sequence: CASRLNYEQYF. The CDR3 DNA sequence: TGTGCCAGCAGACTGAATTACGAGCAGTACTTC.

This clone has just a few counts. This chain joins TRBV28 and TRBJ2-7; TRBD2 might be the D (5 bases). The CDR3 runs 12 residues. CDR1 MDHEN and CDR2 SYDVKM come from the germline V gene. The ends were cut back, 8 bases at V and 1 base at J, with 9 bases in the middle. The CDR3 nucleotides read TGTGCCAGCCAAGGACTGTCCTACGAGCAGTACTTC. Amino acid sequence: CASQGLSYEQYF.

The chain combines TRBV30 with TRBJ2-1; weak D call: TRBD2 (5 bases). The CDR3 runs 14 residues. V lost 2 bases, J lost 1 base, and 9 bases lay in between. Germline V lookup: CDR1 GTSNPN, CDR2 SVGIG (reference sequence). The CDR3 bases are TGTGCCTGGAGTTCGGGGTATTCCTACAATGAGCAGTTCTTC. Amino acid sequence: CAWSSGYSYNEQFF.

V is TRBV23-1 and J is TRBJ1-2, with TRBD1 matching over 10 bases. Being an ORF, TRBV23-1 has a function that is uncertain. The V and J ends lost 3 bases and 4 bases, in that order; junction bases with no gene match: 5. CDR3 length: 15 amino acids. The DNA for the CDR3 is TGCGCCAGCAGTCATCGGACAGGGGGTCCCTATGGCTACACCTTC. It yields the protein CASSHRTGGPYGYTF.

The chain joins TRBV7-9 to TRBJ1-2; D is perhaps TRBD1 (6 bases). Germline values: CDR1 SEHNR, CDR2 FQNEAQ (reference sequence). The CDR3 loop spans 15 amino acids. Trimming pared 4 bases from V and 2 bases from J, leaving 14 bases between. The CDR3 DNA is TGTGCCAGCAGCTCCCCGGCAGGACAGAACTATGGCTACACCTTC. It translates to CASSSPAGQNYGYTF.

The chain recombines TRBV2 with TRBJ2-3, with 7 bases fitting TRBD1. The germline V gene has CDR1 SNHLY and CDR2 FYNNEI. There are 16 residues in the CDR3. Unmatched junction bases numbered 11, after V lost 5 bases and J lost 3 bases. CDR3 coding DNA: TGTGCCAGCAGTCCCGCCCCGACAGGGTTGACAGATACGCAGTATTTT. It encodes CASSPAPTGLTDTQYF.

This clone was counted a few times. The rearrangement joins TRBV10-2 to TRBJ2-7; D remains unclear. V lost 6 bases and J 3 bases, leaving 15 bases between the germline ends. Germline CDR1 reads WSHSY; CDR2 reads SAAADI. This CDR3 is built from 14 residues. CDR3 loop: CASSQDVQIYEQYF. CDR3 DNA sequence: TGCGCCAGCAGCCAAGATGTCCAGATCTACGAGCAGTACTTC.

The chain joins TRBV6-9 to TRBJ2-7; a weak D match, TRBD2 (5 bases). V lost 7 bases and J lost 3, with 13 bases in between. The CDR3 contains 13 residues. Germline loops: CDR1 MNHGY, CDR2 SVAAGI. In DNA, the CDR3 is TGTGCCAGCACAAAGGACGGGGACTACGAGCAGTACTTC. It translates to CASTKDGDYEQYF.

This clone was counted between two and nine times. The chain recombines TRBV6-5 with TRBJ1-1; D may be TRBD1 (5 bases). In germline, CDR1 is MNHEY, CDR2 SVGAGI. V lost 0 bases and J 7 bases, leaving 15 bases between the germline ends. CDR3 length: 15 amino acids. As DNA, the CDR3 is TGTGCCAGCAGTTACTCGGGAGGGATGGGGGGTGAAGCTTTCTTT. Translation gives CASSYSGGMGGEAFF.

This clone was recorded a few times. The J gene is TRBJ2-1, the V gene TRBV10-3; 11 bases line up with TRBD2. Germline V gene data show CDR1 as ENHRY and CDR2 as SYGVKD. V dropped 4 bases and J dropped 4; count of bases not matched to a gene: 9. The CDR3 totals 17 residues. The CDR3 coding sequence is TGTGCCATCAGTGGAGGCCCCGGGACTAGCGGATACAATGAGCAGTTCTTC. Translated: CAISGGPGTSGYNEQFF.

This clone has a handful of counts. This sequence joins TRBV7-6 and TRBJ1-2, with TRBD1 matching over 10 bases. The V gene end was trimmed by 5 bases and the J gene end by 6 bases; junction bases not matched to a gene: 6. The germline CDR1 and CDR2 sequences are SGHVS and FNYEAQ. CDR3 length: 14 residues. CDR3 coding DNA: TGTGCCAGCAGCCGACAGGGGGCGCAGGATGGCTACACCTTC. Translated: CASSRQGAQDGYTF.

This clone was detected a few times. The rearrangement links TRBV10-3 to TRBJ2-1; the match to TRBD1 covers 10 bases. The V gene end was trimmed by 10 bases and the J gene end by 5 bases; junction bases not matched to a gene: 2. There are 12 residues in the CDR3. Germline values: CDR1 ENHRY, CDR2 SYGVKD. The CDR3: CATGQGHNEQFF. The CDR3 bases are TGTGCCACGGGACAGGGGCACAATGAGCAGTTCTTC.

The chain uses TRBV15 and TRBJ1-2; 9 bases are a match to TRBD1. The CDR3 has 18 amino acids. Trimming took 0 bases from V and 6 from J; bases not matched to a gene: 14. Looked up from germline, CDR1 is LNHNV and CDR2 is YYDKDF (reference sequence). CDR3 region: CATSRDLANTGQGNGYTF. The CDR3 bases are TGTGCCACCAGCAGAGACCTAGCCAATACAGGACAGGGGAATGGCTACACCTTC. Drawing the rest from reference TRBV15 and TRBJ1-2, the complete variable domain is DAMVIQNPRYQVTQFGKPVTLSCSQTLNHNVMYWYQQKSSQAPKLLFHYYDKDFNNEADTPDNFQSRRPNTSFCFLDIRSPGLGDTAMYLCATSRDLANTGQGNGYTFGSGTRLTVV.

This clone occurred a few times. The genes are TRBV11-2 and TRBJ2-3; 7 nucleotides match TRBD2. CDR3 length equals 17 residues. Germline V gene lookup returns CDR1 SGHAT and CDR2 FQNNGV. V trimming: 0 bases; J trimming: 2 bases; junction bases outside the gene matches: 8. The CDR3, as DNA: TGTGCCAGCAGCTTAGACGGTGAGCGGGGATACACAGATACGCAGTATTTT. This encodes CASSLDGERGYTDTQYF.